This T cell receptor (beta chain) is from a study of cytomegalovirus exposure and HLA in healthy donors. In the study overall: Unique TCR beta sequences numbering 117 million came from 150 million to 200 million T cells in an earlier analysis.

Findings of the study overall: With later analysis, a missense DCLRE1C variant became linked to TCR beta V- and J-gene trimming. Accurate prediction of HLA-A and HLA-B alleles (for most subjects) was reportedly achieved from TCR beta sequences.

Points on this clone: What it recognizes is unknown.

V lost 4 bases and J lost 9, with 10 bases in between. The CDR3 length is 11 residues. The germline gives CDR1 DFQATT, CDR2 SNEGSKA (reference sequence). Primers: 60 Vbeta forward and 13 Jbeta reverse. Profiled with immunoSEQ multiplex PCR; TCRdb holds only in-frame clones, not every one. Among approximately 160,000 clones listed, roughly 84% were seen once. The V gene is TRBV20-1, the J gene TRBJ2-1; D is ambiguous. The source material was PBMCs. This TCR was recovered from a boy aged 2 to 9 in good health and CMV-seronegative. The CDR3 nucleotides are TGCAGTGCTACATGGCGCGGTGAGCAGTTCTTC. The encoded protein is CSATWRGEQFF.